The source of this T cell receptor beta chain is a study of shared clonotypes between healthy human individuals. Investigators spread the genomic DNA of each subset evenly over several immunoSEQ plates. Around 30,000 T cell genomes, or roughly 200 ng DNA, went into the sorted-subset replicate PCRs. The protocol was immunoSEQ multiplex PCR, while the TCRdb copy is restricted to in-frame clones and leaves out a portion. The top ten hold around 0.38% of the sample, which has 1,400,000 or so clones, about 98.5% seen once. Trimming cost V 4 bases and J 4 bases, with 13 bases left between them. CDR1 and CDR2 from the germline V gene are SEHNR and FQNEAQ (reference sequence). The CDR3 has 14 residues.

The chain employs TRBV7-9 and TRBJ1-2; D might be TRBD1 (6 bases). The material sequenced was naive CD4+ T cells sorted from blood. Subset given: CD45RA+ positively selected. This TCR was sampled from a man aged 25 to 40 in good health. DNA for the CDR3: TGTGCCAGCAGCTCGACAGGTTCTGGCTATGGCTACACCTTC. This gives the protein CASSSTGSGYGYTF.